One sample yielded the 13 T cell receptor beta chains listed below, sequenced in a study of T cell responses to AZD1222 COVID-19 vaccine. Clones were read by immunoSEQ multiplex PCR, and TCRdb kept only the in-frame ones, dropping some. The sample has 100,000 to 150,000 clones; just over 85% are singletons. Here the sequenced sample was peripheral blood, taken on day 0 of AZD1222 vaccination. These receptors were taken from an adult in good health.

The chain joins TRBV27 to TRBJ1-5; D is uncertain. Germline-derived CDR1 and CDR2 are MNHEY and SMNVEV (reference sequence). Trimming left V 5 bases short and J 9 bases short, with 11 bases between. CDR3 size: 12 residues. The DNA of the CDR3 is TGTGCCAGCAGTACGGGTCTTTTGCCCCAGCATTTT. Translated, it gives CASSTGLLPQHF.

The CDR3 protein is CASSYSIGTVPYEQYF. The CDR3 DNA is TGTGCCAGCAGTTACTCGATTGGGACAGTACCCTACGAGCAGTACTTC. The rearrangement joins TRBV6-5 to TRBJ2-7, with 7 bases that match TRBD1. Germline CDR1 MNHEY, CDR2 SVGAGI. The J segment lost 2 bases and the V segment lost 0 bases, leaving 7 bases of the junction unmatched. This CDR3 is 16 amino acids long.

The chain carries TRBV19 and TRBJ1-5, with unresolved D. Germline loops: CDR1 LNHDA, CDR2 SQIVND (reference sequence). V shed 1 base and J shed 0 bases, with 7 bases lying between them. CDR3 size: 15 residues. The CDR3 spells CASSIGGYSNQPQHF. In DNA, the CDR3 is TGTGCCAGTAGTATAGGAGGATATAGCAATCAGCCCCAGCATTTT.

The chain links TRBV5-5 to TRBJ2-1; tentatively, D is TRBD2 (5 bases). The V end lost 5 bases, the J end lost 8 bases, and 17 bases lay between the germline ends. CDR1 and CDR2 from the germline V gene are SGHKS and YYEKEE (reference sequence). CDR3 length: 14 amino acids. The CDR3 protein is CASRKVGSRYEQFF. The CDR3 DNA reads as TGTGCCAGCAGGAAGGTAGGGAGTCGGTATGAGCAGTTCTTC.

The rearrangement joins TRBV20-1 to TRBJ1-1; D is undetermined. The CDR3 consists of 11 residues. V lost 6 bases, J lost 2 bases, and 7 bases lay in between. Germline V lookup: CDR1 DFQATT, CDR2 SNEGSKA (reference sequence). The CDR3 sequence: CSARANTEAFF. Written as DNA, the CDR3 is TGCAGTGCACGTGCAAACACTGAAGCTTTCTTT.

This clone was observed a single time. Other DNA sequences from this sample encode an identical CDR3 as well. The CDR3 sequence is CASSESTEPYNEQFF. The CDR3 DNA follows: TGCGCCAGCAGTGAGTCGACAGAGCCGTACAATGAGCAGTTCTTC. This chain joins TRBV10-1 and TRBJ2-1; tentative D call: TRBD1 (5 bases). CDR1 is WNHNN, CDR2 SYGVQD, per germline (reference sequence). The CDR3 has 15 residues. The ends were cut back, 0 bases at V and 4 bases at J, with 10 bases in the middle.

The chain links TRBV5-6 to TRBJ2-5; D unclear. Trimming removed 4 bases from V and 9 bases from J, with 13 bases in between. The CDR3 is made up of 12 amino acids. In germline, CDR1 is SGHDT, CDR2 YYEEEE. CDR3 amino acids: CASSEKGFAQYF. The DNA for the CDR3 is TGTGCCAGCAGCGAGAAAGGGTTCGCCCAGTACTTC.

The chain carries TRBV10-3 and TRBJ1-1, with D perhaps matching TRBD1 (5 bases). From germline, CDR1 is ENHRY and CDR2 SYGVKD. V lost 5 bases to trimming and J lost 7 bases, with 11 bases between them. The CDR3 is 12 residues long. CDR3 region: CAISPQGVEAFF. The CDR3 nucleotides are TGTGCCATCAGTCCCCAGGGTGTTGAAGCTTTCTTT.

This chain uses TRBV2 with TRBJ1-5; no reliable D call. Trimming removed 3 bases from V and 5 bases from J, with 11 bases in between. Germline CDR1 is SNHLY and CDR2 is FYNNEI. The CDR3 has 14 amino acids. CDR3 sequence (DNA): TGTGCCAGCAGTGATTCAGCGAAGGATCAGCCCCAGCATTTT. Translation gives CASSDSAKDQPQHF.

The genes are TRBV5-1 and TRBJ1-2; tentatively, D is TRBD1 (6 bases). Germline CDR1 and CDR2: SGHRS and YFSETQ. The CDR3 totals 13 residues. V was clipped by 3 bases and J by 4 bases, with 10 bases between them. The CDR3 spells CASSSGGGYGYTF. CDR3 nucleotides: TGCGCCAGCAGCTCTGGAGGGGGCTATGGCTACACCTTC.

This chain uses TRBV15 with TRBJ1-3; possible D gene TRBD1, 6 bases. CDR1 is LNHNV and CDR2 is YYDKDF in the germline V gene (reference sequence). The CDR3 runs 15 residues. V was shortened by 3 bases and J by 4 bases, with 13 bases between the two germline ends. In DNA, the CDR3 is TGTGCCACCAGCAGTGGGCCGGGGGCAGGAAACACCATATATTTT. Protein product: CATSSGPGAGNTIYF.

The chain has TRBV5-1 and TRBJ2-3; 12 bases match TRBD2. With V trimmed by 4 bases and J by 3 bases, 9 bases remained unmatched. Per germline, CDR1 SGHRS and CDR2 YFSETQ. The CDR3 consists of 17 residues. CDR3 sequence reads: CASSVTSGGIGTDTQYF. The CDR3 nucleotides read TGCGCCAGCAGCGTCACTAGCGGGGGGATTGGAACAGATACGCAGTATTTT.

CDR3 region: CAISQSGGGTEAFF. Written as DNA, the CDR3 is TGTGCCATCAGCCAGAGCGGGGGGGGGACTGAAGCTTTCTTT. V usage is TRBV10-3 and J usage is TRBJ1-1, with a tentative D call TRBD1 (5 bases). CDR1 is ENHRY and CDR2 is SYGVKD in the germline V gene. This CDR3 is 14 amino acids long. V gave up 6 bases and J gave up 5 bases, with 16 bases separating them.